A single sample gave rise to the 8 T cell receptor beta chains below, sequenced in a study of blood T cell repertoires in COVID-19. TCRdb's table, derived via immunoSEQ multiplex PCR, lists solely in-frame clones and lacks some. The table shows 200,000 to 250,000 clones, with 88% occurring only once. The sequenced material came from PBMCs or T cells enriched from blood (not recorded which). These TCRs come from a woman younger than 45 who had recovered from COVID-19.

This chain links TRBV27 with TRBJ1-1; D call uncertain. Germline loops: CDR1 MNHEY, CDR2 SMNVEV (reference sequence). The CDR3 is made up of 13 amino acids. V lost 2 bases and J 2 bases, leaving 6 bases between the germline ends. Here the CDR3 reads CASSLARNTEAFF. The CDR3 DNA reads TGTGCCAGCAGTTTAGCCAGAAACACTGAAGCTTTCTTT.

Comments on this clone: Different DNA sequences within this sample yield the same CDR3. This chain uses TRBV12-3 or TRBV12-4 with TRBJ1-1; D is unclear. Trimming pared 2 bases from V and 0 bases from J, leaving 4 bases between. CDR3 length equals 13 residues. The CDR3 bases are TGTGCCAGCAGTTTATCTCTGAACACTGAAGCTTTCTTT. Its translation is CASSLSLNTEAFF.

In this sample, this clone turned up once. This chain uses TRBV13 with TRBJ2-5; 8 bases agree with TRBD2. The V gene's germline CDR1 is PRHDT and CDR2 FYEKMQ (reference sequence). CDR3 size: 15 residues. The V and J ends lost 3 bases and 2 bases, in that order; junction bases with no gene match: 5. In DNA, the CDR3 is TGTGCCAGCAGCTTCCCGGGGGGGACTCAAGAGACCCAGTACTTC. As protein: CASSFPGGTQETQYF.

The rearrangement joins TRBV4-3 to TRBJ2-7; D uncertain. Between the trimmed V and J ends, which lost 4 bases and 6 bases, there was a span of 13 bases. The CDR3 has 13 amino acids. Germline V gene sequence: CDR1 LGHNA, CDR2 YSLEER. CDR3 bases: TGCGCCAGCAGCCCCGGGTCCTCGCTCGAGCAGTACTTC. The encoded protein is CASSPGSSLEQYF.

The J gene is TRBJ2-3, the V gene TRBV2; D possibly corresponds to TRBD1 (6 bases). The germline V gene has CDR1 SNHLY and CDR2 FYNNEI. This CDR3 is built from 15 residues. The ends were cut back, 7 bases at V and 2 bases at J, with 16 bases in the middle. Here the CDR3 DNA reads TGTGCCAGCAATCTAGCAGGGGCATACACAGATACGCAGTATTTT. As protein: CASNLAGAYTDTQYF.

The V call is TRBV7-9, the J call TRBJ1-6; the match to TRBD1 covers 9 bases. This CDR3 has 13 residues. Trimming at V came to 10 bases and at J to 7 bases, leaving 5 bases not matched to a gene. From germline, CDR1 is SEHNR and CDR2 FQNEAQ (reference sequence). CDR3 amino acids: CATRDRVNSPLHF. For the CDR3, the DNA is TGTGCCACCCGGGACAGGGTAAATTCACCCCTCCACTTT.

V usage is TRBV4-2 and J usage is TRBJ2-1; 9 bases agree with TRBD1. Germline loops: CDR1 LGHNA, CDR2 YNFKEQ. The CDR3 is 16 amino acids. The V segment lost 3 bases and the J segment 5 bases; nucleotides outside the gene matches: 8. CDR3 sequence (DNA): TGTGCCAGCAGCCACGCCCGCGGGACAGGGAACAATGAGCAGTTCTTC. It encodes CASSHARGTGNNEQFF.

The chain recombines TRBV9 with TRBJ2-2; 8 bases are shared with TRBD1. J was trimmed by 0 bases and V by 2 bases; bases with no gene match: 6. Germline-derived CDR1 and CDR2 are SGDLS and YYNGEE. CDR3 length: 17 residues. In nucleotides, the CDR3 is TGTGCCAGCAGCGTTCTCCAGGGGGCGCCGAACACCGGGGAGCTGTTTTTT. This gives the protein CASSVLQGAPNTGELFF.